This passage covers 28 T cell receptor beta chains from one sample sequenced in a study of CD8 T cells in ankylosing spondylitis. Study results and limitations: A TCR beta motif of about eight highly homologous variants appeared characteristic of ankylosing spondylitis blood.

The antigens of these receptors remain unknown. From the 5' RACE reads, TCRdb called clonotypes with MiXCR, one entry per CDR3 protein. The table includes hundreds of thousands of distinct CDR3 sequences, about 10% detected once. The source material was blood, either unsorted or a sorted T cell fraction (not recorded which). Receptor source: a male donor with ankylosing spondylitis.

This chain connects TRBV7-2 to TRBJ2-6; D unresolved. V was clipped by 5 bases and J by 0 bases, with 11 bases between them. Germline V lookup: CDR1 SGHTA, CDR2 FQGNSA. CDR3 length: 16 amino acids. CDR3 sequence (DNA): TGTGCCAGCAGCCGTCTAGGGATCTCTGGGGCCAACGTCCTGACTTTC. The encoded protein is CASSRLGISGANVLTF.

This clonotype has more than one count but fewer than ten. V usage is TRBV5-1 and J usage is TRBJ2-7; possibly TRBD1 for D (5 bases). CDR1 is SGHRS, CDR2 YFSETQ, per germline. Deletions cut 0 bases from V and 2 bases from J, with 12 bases between. The CDR3 spans 15 residues. CDR3 residues: CASSLGQGKTYEQYF. The CDR3, as DNA: TGCGCCAGCAGCTTGGGTCAGGGAAAGACCTACGAGCAGTACTTC.

J is TRBJ2-7 and V is TRBV5-1; 7 nucleotides line up with TRBD1. V was clipped by 3 bases and J by 5 bases; unmatched bases: 11. CDR3 length: 15 amino acids. Germline V lookup: CDR1 SGHRS, CDR2 YFSETQ. Here the CDR3 reads CASSSNHRGVHEQYF. As DNA, the CDR3 is TGCGCCAGCAGCTCGAACCACAGGGGTGTCCACGAGCAGTACTTC.

This clonotype has more than one count but fewer than ten. The genes are TRBV12-3 or TRBV12-4 and TRBJ2-2, with 10 nucleotides matching TRBD1. Trimming removed 6 bases from V and 3 bases from J; junction bases left unmatched: 4. This CDR3 spans 15 amino acids. DNA of the CDR3: TGTGCCAGCAGCCGACAGGGGGCGGACACCGGGGAGCTGTTTTTT. Translated: CASSRQGADTGELFF.

Many counts were recorded for this clonotype. The chain couples TRBV5-1 to TRBJ2-1, with D maybe TRBD2 (6 bases). The ends were cut back, 5 bases at V and 0 bases at J, with 12 bases in the middle. From germline, CDR1 is SGHRS and CDR2 YFSETQ. The CDR3 is made up of 15 amino acids. In DNA form, the CDR3 reads TGCGCCAGCAGACGGGACTTCCTCTCCTACAATGAGCAGTTCTTC. Its translation: CASRRDFLSYNEQFF.

The chain has TRBV9 and TRBJ2-1, with 7 bases lining up with TRBD2. Germline V gene lookup returns CDR1 SGDLS and CDR2 YYNGEE. The CDR3 covers 19 residues. The trim removed 0 bases at V and 4 bases at J, leaving 16 bases unmatched. The CDR3 region is CASSVVGGRAERSYNEQFF. CDR3 coding DNA: TGTGCCAGCAGCGTAGTGGGTGGGAGGGCCGAAAGGAGTTACAATGAGCAGTTCTTC.

This clonotype was found a few times. The rearrangement links TRBV5-6 to TRBJ2-7; D gene uncertain. CDR3 length equals 15 residues. The V and J ends lost 0 bases and 0 bases respectively, with 10 bases between them. Germline V CDR1 and CDR2: SGHDT, YYEEEE. The CDR3 DNA follows: TGTGCCAGCAGCTTGGATGAGTGGAGCTCCTACGAGCAGTACTTC. It encodes CASSLDEWSSYEQYF.

The rearrangement links TRBV4-2 to TRBJ2-7, with D maybe TRBD2 (5 bases). V was pared by 4 bases and J by 3 bases, with 13 bases between. The CDR3 contains 14 residues. The germline gives CDR1 LGHNA, CDR2 YNFKEQ. The chain's CDR3 is CASSPDLIFYEQYF. In nucleotides, the CDR3 is TGTGCCAGCAGCCCGGACTTGATATTCTACGAGCAGTACTTC.

This clonotype was recorded at least ten times. V gene TRBV20-1 combines with J gene TRBJ1-5, with no clear D. Germline V gene lookup returns CDR1 DFQATT and CDR2 SNEGSKA (reference sequence). V lost 1 base and J 2 bases, leaving 6 bases between the germline ends. This CDR3 region has 13 residues. In DNA form, the CDR3 reads TGCAGTGCTAGAGGGTCCGGCAATCAGCCCCAGCATTTT. Protein: CSARGSGNQPQHF.

This clonotype was seen many times. The rearrangement links TRBV4-3 to TRBJ2-7, with a weak D call TRBD1 (5 bases). The CDR3 is 15 amino acids. Trimming left V 1 base short and J 2 bases short, with 12 bases between. Germline V gives CDR1 LGHNA, CDR2 YSLEER. DNA of the CDR3: TGCGCCAGCAGCCAAGGATTTACAGGAACCTACGAGCAGTACTTC. Amino acid sequence: CASSQGFTGTYEQYF.

This clonotype has a handful of counts. The chain is built from TRBV4-1 and TRBJ2-7; weak D call: TRBD1 (5 bases). This CDR3 contains 17 residues. CDR1 MGHRA and CDR2 YSYEKL come from the germline V gene. V lost 2 bases and J 6 bases, leaving 23 bases between the germline ends. The CDR3, as DNA: TGCGCCAGCAGCCAACTCTGGGGCCGCATTTCCCTCGGCGAGCAGTACTTC. It specifies CASSQLWGRISLGEQYF.

The genes are TRBV29-1 and TRBJ2-5, with D tentatively TRBD1 or TRBD2 (5 bases each). CDR1 is SQVTM and CDR2 is ANQGSEA in the germline V gene. The CDR3 extends over 13 amino acids. The V and J ends lost 8 bases and 3 bases respectively, with 16 bases between them. As DNA, the CDR3 is TGCAGCATAAGCCCTGGGGGTAAAGAGACCCAGTACTTC. This encodes CSISPGGKETQYF.

This chain links TRBV15 with TRBJ2-2; no reliable D call. The V end lost 1 base, the J end lost 6 bases, and 3 bases lay between the germline ends. Germline loops: CDR1 LNHNV, CDR2 YYDKDF (reference sequence). CDR3 size: 12 residues. The CDR3 spells CATSRGAGELFF. The CDR3 nucleotides read TGTGCCACCAGCAGAGGGGCCGGGGAGCTGTTTTTT.

The chain joins TRBV20-1 to TRBJ2-2; possibly TRBD2 for D (5 bases). The CDR3 covers 14 residues. Trimming cost V 5 bases and J 4 bases, with 14 bases left between them. Germline CDR1 DFQATT, CDR2 SNEGSKA (reference sequence). CDR3 region: CSAGRGRGTGELFF. The CDR3 nucleotides read TGCAGTGCTGGAAGAGGGCGTGGCACCGGGGAGCTGTTTTTT.

V usage is TRBV20-1 and J usage is TRBJ1-6; possible D gene TRBD1, 6 bases. The CDR3 is 15 residues long. Germline V lookup: CDR1 DFQATT, CDR2 SNEGSKA (reference sequence). The V end lost 6 bases, the J end lost 7 bases, and 19 bases lay between the germline ends. The CDR3 reads CSARGHPVSNSPLHF. In nucleotides, the CDR3 is TGCAGTGCGAGGGGACATCCCGTCAGCAATTCACCCCTCCACTTT.

The rearrangement uses TRBV7-2 and TRBJ2-7; 9 bases match TRBD2. J gave up 4 bases and V 1 base, and 8 bases lay outside the gene matches. The CDR3 is 16 residues long. Per germline, CDR1 SGHTA and CDR2 FQGNSA. DNA of the CDR3: TGTGCCAGCAGCTTAGGGTCTTGGCGGGAGGGATACGAGCAGTACTTC. Translated, it gives CASSLGSWREGYEQYF.

As for this clonotype: The junction departs from the called germline gene at one end, perhaps through a read error. The V call is TRBV7-7, the J call TRBJ2-2, with TRBD1 matching 8 bases. The V gene's germline CDR1 is SSHAT and CDR2 FNYEAQ (reference sequence). CDR3 length: 15 residues. The DNA for the CDR3 is TGTGCTAGCAGCCCCGGACAGGGAAAGGCCGGGGAGCTGTTTTTT. This gives the protein CASSPGQGKAGELFF.

This clonotype was counted only a few times. The rearrangement links TRBV4-2 to TRBJ1-4; D might be TRBD1 (5 bases). V lost 1 base to trimming and J lost 1 base, with 10 bases between them. CDR1 and CDR2 from the germline V gene are LGHNA and YNFKEQ. The CDR3 sequence is 16 residues long. CDR3 in DNA: TGTGCCAGCAGCCAAGTGGCAGGGCAAACTAATGAAAAACTGTTTTTT. Translation gives CASSQVAGQTNEKLFF.

The rearrangement joins TRBV5-1 to TRBJ2-1; D assignment may be TRBD1 or TRBD2 (5 bases each). This CDR3 region has 14 residues. V was trimmed by 0 bases and J by 10 bases, leaving 14 bases between them. Germline loops: CDR1 SGHRS, CDR2 YFSETQ. CDR3 sequence (DNA): TGCGCCAGCAGCTTGGGTGCCGGGACGGCGGAGCAGTTCTTC. Protein product: CASSLGAGTAEQFF.

For the CDR3, the DNA is TGCGCCAGCACCACCGGGGAGGCGGGGGAGACCCAGTACTTC. The encoded protein is CASTTGEAGETQYF. The rearrangement links TRBV5-1 to TRBJ2-5; the D gene is possibly TRBD2 (6 bases). Germline V gene data show CDR1 as SGHRS and CDR2 as YFSETQ. Trimming took off 6 bases at V and 5 bases at J, with 17 bases between the two ends. The CDR3 loop spans 14 amino acids. The whole variable domain, remainder taken from reference TRBV5-1 and TRBJ2-5, is KAGVTQTPRYLIKTRGQQVTLSCSPISGHRSVSWYQQTPGQGLQFLFEYFSETQRNKGNFPGRFSGRQFSNSRSEMNVSTLELGDSALYLCASTTGEAGETQYFGPGTRLLVL.

V gene TRBV20-1 combines with J gene TRBJ2-7; D perhaps matches TRBD1 (5 bases). Trimming removed 1 base at V and 2 bases at J, with 12 bases between. The CDR3 has 14 residues. The germline V gene encodes CDR1 DFQATT and CDR2 SNEGSKA (reference sequence). The CDR3 spells CSARVKGAAYEQYF. Written as DNA, the CDR3 is TGCAGTGCTAGAGTGAAAGGGGCCGCCTACGAGCAGTACTTC.

The chain carries TRBV5-1 and TRBJ1-1, with D maybe TRBD1 (6 bases). CDR3 length: 16 amino acids. Germline-derived CDR1 and CDR2 are SGHRS and YFSETQ. V was clipped by 0 bases and J by 0 bases, with 12 bases between them. The CDR3 DNA is TGCGCCAGCAGCTTGGGGACAGTAAACCTGAACACTGAAGCTTTCTTT. Protein: CASSLGTVNLNTEAFF.

The chain couples TRBV12-3 or TRBV12-4 to TRBJ2-1; TRBD1 might be the D (6 bases). Trimming stripped 2 bases from V and 1 base from J, with 9 bases between. This CDR3 is built from 15 residues. In nucleotides, the CDR3 is TGTGCCAGCAGTTTAACAGGGATTTCCTACAATGAGCAGTTCTTC. Translated, it gives CASSLTGISYNEQFF.

This clonotype has at least ten counts. V gene TRBV6-5 combines with J gene TRBJ2-1; the D is unclear. Trimming took off 0 bases at V and 7 bases at J, with 7 bases between the two ends. CDR3 length: 13 amino acids. Germline V CDR1 and CDR2: MNHEY, SVGAGI. This chain's CDR3 is CASSYSSMNEQFF. Here the CDR3 DNA reads TGTGCCAGCAGTTACTCCTCCATGAATGAGCAGTTCTTC.

This clonotype was observed a handful of times. The chain combines TRBV20-1 with TRBJ2-7; D is unclear. CDR1 is DFQATT, CDR2 SNEGSKA, per germline (reference sequence). The CDR3 is 13 amino acids. CDR3 nucleotide sequence: TGCTCGCCGCAACAGCCACCTCCATACGAGCAGTACTTC. Amino acid sequence: CSPQQPPPYEQYF.

In this sample, this clonotype turned up a few times. V is TRBV20-1 and J is TRBJ1-6, with D tentatively TRBD1 (5 bases). There are 15 residues in the CDR3. Germline V gene lookup returns CDR1 DFQATT and CDR2 SNEGSKA (reference sequence). The V end was cut by 3 bases, the J end by 8 bases, with 17 bases between. The CDR3 sequence is CSARVSGTVDSPLHF. The CDR3, as DNA: TGCAGTGCTAGGGTCTCCGGGACCGTCGATTCACCCCTCCACTTT.

The chain carries TRBV6-2 or TRBV6-3 and TRBJ1-6, with no clear D. V lost 5 bases, J lost 10 bases, and 6 bases lay in between. The CDR3 is 11 residues long. Germline V gene data show CDR1 as MNHEY and CDR2 as SVGEGT. The CDR3 protein is CASSSGSPLHF. The CDR3 DNA is TGTGCCAGCAGTAGTGGGTCACCCCTCCACTTT.

This clonotype was found many times. The rearrangement links TRBV20-1 to TRBJ2-3; D gene unclear. The germline V gene has CDR1 DFQATT and CDR2 SNEGSKA (reference sequence). CDR3 length: 12 amino acids. Between the trimmed V and J ends, which lost 0 bases and 5 bases, there was a span of 6 bases. CDR3 DNA: TGCAGTGCTAGAGATTTGGGAGATACGCAGTATTTT. Protein sequence: CSARDLGDTQYF.